Sequencing of this T cell receptor beta chain was carried out in a study of control samples from healthy donors and cancer patients. CDR3 length: 13 residues. The V and J ends lost 2 bases and 5 bases, in that order; junction bases with no gene match: 0. CDR1 and CDR2 from the germline V gene are SGHRS and YFSETQ. Repertoires were generated with immunoSEQ multiplex PCR, while TCRdb's copy carries only in-frame clones and drops some. The profile shows 100,000 to 150,000 clones, under 95% of them singletons. This chain uses TRBV5-1 with TRBJ2-5; TRBD2 agrees at 10 bases. Sequencing was carried out using blood. The receptor was isolated from a man younger than 30 in good health. The CDR3 region is CASSFSGRETQYF. CDR3 nucleotides: TGCGCCAGCAGCTTTAGCGGGAGGGAGACCCAGTACTTC.